This passage covers 13 T cell receptor beta chains from one sample sequenced in a study of OX40 agonist ivuxolimab in advanced cancers. Sequencing was performed with immunoSEQ multiplex PCR; in TCRdb, only in-frame clones are kept and a portion is missing. The data hold about 64,000 clones, with around four fifths observed a single time. The sequencing used CD4+ or CD8+ T cells sorted from blood, collected in a trial of the OX40 agonist ivuxolimab. The origin of the receptors is an adult with an advanced solid tumor such as melanoma, head and neck, liver or kidney cancer.

The chain combines TRBV19 with TRBJ2-7; 7 bases match TRBD1. There are 15 residues in the CDR3. CDR1 is LNHDA, CDR2 SQIVND, per germline (reference sequence). The V and J ends lost 4 bases and 0 bases, in that order; junction bases with no gene match: 6. CDR3 sequence reads: CASSTPGTVSYEQYF. The CDR3 DNA follows: TGTGCCAGTAGTACACCCGGGACAGTCTCCTACGAGCAGTACTTC.

The chain has TRBV11-2 and TRBJ1-1; TRBD1 is a possible D gene (6 bases). V lost 3 bases, J lost 3 bases, and 11 bases lay in between. This CDR3 is 14 amino acids long. Germline lookup yields CDR1 SGHAT and CDR2 FQNNGV. The CDR3, as DNA: TGTGCCAGCAGCTTCCAGGGGATGGACACTGAAGCTTTCTTT. It is translated as CASSFQGMDTEAFF.

The chain is built from TRBV4-3 and TRBJ1-2, with D possibly matching TRBD1 (5 bases). V lost 4 bases and J lost 8, with 8 bases in between. In germline, CDR1 is LGHNA, CDR2 YSLEER. The CDR3 totals 11 residues. This chain's CDR3 is CASSRDGGYTF. The DNA for the CDR3 is TGCGCCAGCAGCCGGGACGGGGGCTACACCTTC.

Only one count was recorded for this clone. The chain uses TRBV5-1 and TRBJ2-7; 7 bases fit TRBD2. Unmatched junction bases numbered 6, after V lost 0 bases and J lost 3 bases. The CDR3 runs to 15 residues. CDR1 is SGHRS, CDR2 YFSETQ, per germline. The CDR3 reads CASSLVAGEGYEQYF. The CDR3 nucleotides are TGCGCCAGCAGCTTGGTGGCGGGGGAGGGCTACGAGCAGTACTTC.

The chain recombines TRBV5-1 with TRBJ2-7, with TRBD1 identical over 9 bases. The ends lost 4 bases at V and 2 bases at J; junction bases unmatched: 10. Germline V gene lookup returns CDR1 SGHRS and CDR2 YFSETQ. This CDR3 spans 16 amino acids. CDR3 coding DNA: TGCGCCAGCAGCCCGTCGGACAGGGGCGCCACCTACGAGCAGTACTTC. This codes for CASSPSDRGATYEQYF.

The gene calls are TRBV27 and TRBJ2-7; TRBD1 matches 8 bases. Germline V gene data show CDR1 as MNHEY and CDR2 as SMNVEV (reference sequence). The CDR3 totals 15 residues. Trimming cost V 1 base and J 6 bases; bases outside gene matches: 8. CDR3 sequence: CASSLFGQGSGEQYF. As DNA, the CDR3 is TGTGCCAGCAGTTTATTCGGACAGGGCTCTGGCGAGCAGTACTTC.

V is TRBV10-3 and J is TRBJ2-1, with D maybe TRBD2 (5 bases). V lost 2 bases and J lost 0, with 5 bases in between. Germline V gene lookup returns CDR1 ENHRY and CDR2 SYGVKD. This CDR3 region has 14 residues. In nucleotides, the CDR3 is TGTGCCATCAGTGAGCGGGACTCCTACAATGAGCAGTTCTTC. This encodes CAISERDSYNEQFF.

The rearrangement uses TRBV2 and TRBJ1-2; 8 nucleotides line up with TRBD1. CDR1 and CDR2 (germline): SNHLY, FYNNEI. V trimming: 2 bases; J trimming: 4 bases; junction bases outside the gene matches: 6. The CDR3 consists of 15 residues. This CDR3 reads CASSEQGATGYGYTF. The CDR3 DNA reads as TGTGCCAGCAGTGAACAGGGGGCTACAGGCTATGGCTACACCTTC. Supplemented by reference TRBV2 and TRBJ1-2, the full variable domain reads EPEVTQTPSHQVTQMGQEVILRCVPISNHLYFYWYRQILGQKVEFLVSFYNNEISEKSEIFDDQFSVERPDGSNFTLKIRSTKLEDSAMYFCASSEQGATGYGYTFGSGTRLTVV.

The chain recombines TRBV15 with TRBJ1-5, with TRBD1 matching over 7 bases. V dropped 0 bases and J dropped 7; count of bases not matched to a gene: 6. From germline, CDR1 is LNHNV and CDR2 YYDKDF (reference sequence). This CDR3 contains 15 residues. CDR3 DNA sequence: TGTGCCACCAGCAGAGACGGACAGGCGGAGCAGCCCCAGCATTTT. Amino acids: CATSRDGQAEQPQHF.

This clone was seen only a few times. The genes are TRBV4-1 and TRBJ1-5; 7 nucleotides line up with TRBD1. CDR3 length: 16 residues. From germline, CDR1 is MGHRA and CDR2 YSYEKL. The J segment lost 3 bases and the V segment lost 1 base, leaving 6 bases of the junction unmatched. CDR3 residues: CASSQGAGQVNQPQHF. The CDR3 DNA reads as TGCGCCAGCAGCCAAGGGGCAGGACAGGTCAATCAGCCCCAGCATTTT.

V usage is TRBV6-4 and J usage is TRBJ2-3; 12 bases match TRBD2. Germline trimming cut 6 bases from V and 6 bases from J; bases unmatched to any gene: 7. Germline V CDR1 and CDR2: MRHNA, SNTAGT. The CDR3 sequence is 15 residues long. CDR3 DNA: TGTGCCAGCAGCTCCGGTACTAGCGGGGGGGATACGCAGTATTTT. Its protein is CASSSGTSGGDTQYF.

This clone has only a few counts. The chain combines TRBV18 with TRBJ2-5; unclear D gene. Germline CDR1 reads KGHSH; CDR2 reads LQKENI. The CDR3 consists of 10 residues. V was shortened by 5 bases and J by 3 bases, with 1 base between the two germline ends. As DNA, the CDR3 is TGTGCCAGCTCAGAAGAGACCCAGTACTTC. It encodes CASSEETQYF.

The chain links TRBV11-3 to TRBJ1-1, with 9 bases identical to TRBD1. Looked up from germline, CDR1 is SGHNT and CDR2 is YENEEA. V shed 0 bases, J shed 3 bases, and the junction held 11 bases outside the gene matches. The CDR3 loop spans 18 amino acids. The CDR3 protein is CASSLEGVWDREDTEAFF. The DNA of the CDR3 is TGTGCCAGCAGCTTAGAGGGTGTGTGGGACAGGGAGGACACTGAAGCTTTCTTT.